The rows below give T cell receptor beta chains drawn from one sample of a study of OX40 agonist ivuxolimab in advanced cancers. Assay: immunoSEQ multiplex PCR; the TCRdb copy retains only in-frame clones and omits some. The profile shows about 31,000 clones, about 80% of them singletons. Sample: CD4+ or CD8+ T cells sorted from blood, taken in a trial of the OX40 agonist ivuxolimab. These receptors were obtained from an adult with an advanced solid tumor such as melanoma, head and neck, liver or kidney cancer. CDR3s include the opening cysteine and the closing phenylalanine or tryptophan. A D gene is named only where the DNA matches it firmly. Size is stated for part of the rows, as once, few or many counts, or as a class when the clone is expanded.

clone size	V gene	J gene	D gene	CDR3 protein	CDR3 DNA
NA	TRBV28	TRBJ1-5	NA	CASSDNVNQPQHF	TGTGCCAGCAGTGACAATGTCAATCAGCCCCAGCATTTT
NA	TRBV7-9	TRBJ2-5	NA	CASSSRELQETQYF	TGTGCCAGCAGCTCTCGGGAGCTTCAAGAGACCCAGTACTTC
few	TRBV6-5	TRBJ1-2	NA	CASSYSGAFVGYTF	TGTGCCAGCAGTTACTCTGGGGCCTTTGTCGGCTACACCTTC
NA	TRBV4-3	TRBJ1-6	NA	CASSQGGRWSPLHF	TGCGCCAGCAGCCAAGGGGGGAGGTGGTCACCCCTCCACTTT
NA	TRBV4-3	TRBJ1-3	NA	CASSPGSGIGGNTIYF	TGCGCCAGCAGCCCCGGAAGCGGGATTGGGGGAAACACCATATATTTT
few	TRBV11-2	TRBJ2-3	NA	CASSRLLFQYF	TGTGCCAGCAGCCGTCTGCTATTTCAGTATTTT
NA	TRBV28	TRBJ2-7	NA	CASSWGGRVGRGYEQYF	TGTGCCAGCAGTTGGGGCGGGCGAGTCGGAAGAGGCTACGAGCAGTACTTC
NA	TRBV5-1	TRBJ2-3	NA	CASSLAGRRSTDTQYF	TGCGCCAGCAGCTTGGCGGGACGGAGGAGCACAGATACGCAGTATTTT
NA	TRBV28	TRBJ1-6	NA	CASSLYRTNSPLHF	TGTGCCAGCAGTTTATACCGAACAAATTCACCCCTCCACTTT
NA	TRBV10-2	TRBJ1-1	TRBD1	CASSESRTGPEAFF	TGCGCCAGCAGTGAGAGTCGGACAGGGCCTGAAGCTTTCTTT
NA	TRBV4-2	TRBJ1-5	NA	CASSPPAGDQPQHF	TGTGCCAGCAGCCCGCCGGCAGGAGATCAGCCCCAGCATTTT
NA	TRBV28	TRBJ1-1	TRBD1	CASSMTGDTEAFF	TGTGCCAGCAGTATGACAGGGGACACTGAAGCTTTCTTT
NA	TRBV20-1	TRBJ2-5	NA	CSARKSETQYF	TGCAGTGCTAGGAAGAGCGAGACCCAGTACTTC